This T cell receptor (beta chain) was observed in a study of blood T cell repertoires in COVID-19 (dated by TCRdb to 2020 to 2021). Study-level background: The collaborator samples originated in the United States, Italy and Spain and spanned the acute and convalescent phases of COVID-19. A freely available public database, intended as a resource for researchers studying the immune response to SARS-CoV-2, is where the repertoires were released. Samples were obtained from the ongoing ImmuneRACE study (first 160 participants) and from roughly 1,300 subjects provided by 6 global collaborators. Subjects who had been exposed to COVID-19, were actively infected with it, or had recovered from it provided the deeply sampled blood TCRbeta repertoires that made up the dataset. The material from the prospective study consisted of cDNA or gDNA derived from T cells, B-cell-depleted T cells, or PBMCs. HLA class I and class II types, where available, came from metadata supplied by the sample provider rather than from assay-based typing. Sample metadata almost always included a de-identified subject ID, COVID-19 status, age in years and sex.

For CDR1 and CDR2, the germline V gene lists LGHNA and YSLEER. Reading from cysteine to phenylalanine, the CDR3 counts 13 amino acids. Only the CDR3 part of the read is kept: 39 bases, read in frame from the first base. V is pared back by 3 bases and J by 8 bases, with 13 bases lying between the germline termini. Each collaborating institution followed its own protocols to collect whole blood in K2EDTA tubes. For TCRbeta analysis, collaborators shipped samples as frozen whole blood, isolated PBMCs, or DNA extracted from either of those sample types. Study-wide findings and limitations: The quantity of clinical and demographic metadata differed by source and by participant and was supplied without curation.

This clone showed up just once. There is no known antigen for this receptor. The input lacks base qualities; no much larger clone sits a single base away. The immunoSEQ Assay, a bias-controlled multiplex PCR, was used to amplify TCRbeta CDR3 regions from genomic DNA. The original pipeline was this. Nucleated cell counts per sample were estimated from amplification of reference gene primers within the assay. Sequence reads were collapsed and filtered to measure the absolute abundance of every unique TCRbeta CDR3 rearrangement. Productive Simpson clonality was computed per sample as the square root of Simpson's diversity index over productive rearrangements. Sourced from immuneACCESS, this table was stored by TCRdb with only in-frame sequences that have V and J called. A share of the clones is absent; for the studies checked, an unresolved V gene accounts for under half, and the remainder has no known explanation. That table gives V, J and clone size, and the DNA gave D and trimming. In all, the sample holds almost 55,000 clones, and roughly 91% of those were seen once. Approximately 8% of the sample is in the top ten clones.

This clonotype originated in a man between 50 and 59 years old with active COVID-19. Source material: peripheral blood. Recombination joined TRBV4-3 with TRBJ1-1; no D gene is confidently identified. The CDR3 protein: CASSQDFGREAFF. The sequenced DNA is TGCGCCAGCAGCCAGGACTTTGGACGGGAAGCTTTCTTT.